The 5 T cell receptor beta chains reported below all come from one sample, sequenced in a study of T cell repertoires in cytomegalovirus infection. A single record per CDR3 protein comes from TCRdb applying MiXCR to the reads. Of 300,000 to 400,000 distinct CDR3 sequences listed, about 25% are singletons. No antigen is known for these receptors. The sample was cultured PBMCs, taken from culture after CMV antigen stimulation. Every receptor here comes from a human donor in good health (CMV status not recorded). Some clones in this sample may be carry-over from other donors' samples.

In DNA, the CDR3 is TGCGCCAGCAGCCCGTCGCTAGCGGGAGGGCCGGGTGAGACCCAGTACTTC. Its protein product is CASSPSLAGGPGETQYF. This sequence joins TRBV4-3 and TRBJ2-5, with TRBD2 matching 12 bases. After removal of 4 bases from V and 5 bases from J, the junction contained 11 bases not matched to a gene. Germline CDR1 reads LGHNA; CDR2 reads YSLEER. This CDR3 is 17 amino acids long.

This chain joins TRBV29-1 and TRBJ1-1, with TRBD1 as a possible D gene (5 bases). V was clipped by 7 bases and J by 2 bases, with 11 bases between them. Germline V gives CDR1 SQVTM, CDR2 ANQGSEA. This CDR3 region has 12 residues. Written as DNA, the CDR3 is TGCAGCGCCCTGAGGGGAAACACTGAAGCTTTCTTT. Protein sequence: CSALRGNTEAFF.

There are a few counts of this clonotype. This chain joins TRBV4-3 and TRBJ2-1, with 11 bases that match TRBD1. The V segment lost 4 bases and the J segment 6 bases; nucleotides outside the gene matches: 11. There are 17 residues in the CDR3. Germline values: CDR1 LGHNA, CDR2 YSLEER. The CDR3 DNA follows: TGCGCCAGCAGCCCCCAGGGGGAAGGGACAGGGGGCAATGAGCAGTTCTTC. Its protein product is CASSPQGEGTGGNEQFF.

CDR3 sequence: CASSQELSARELFF. CDR3 DNA: TGCGCCAGCAGCCAAGAATTATCGGCGCGGGAGCTGTTTTTT. The chain is built from TRBV4-3 and TRBJ2-2; unclear D gene. The V gene's germline CDR1 is LGHNA and CDR2 YSLEER. Trimming left V 0 bases short and J 9 bases short, with 11 bases between. The CDR3 runs to 14 residues.

In this sample, this clonotype turned up a few times. The chain combines TRBV10-3 with TRBJ1-1, with TRBD1 matching over 8 bases. Germline loops: CDR1 ENHRY, CDR2 SYGVKD. The V gene end was trimmed by 4 bases and the J gene end by 9 bases; junction bases not matched to a gene: 1. The CDR3 runs 11 residues. CDR3 region: CAISGQGQAFF. The CDR3 coding sequence is TGTGCCATCAGTGGACAGGGGCAAGCTTTCTTT.